The clone carrying this T cell receptor beta chain was counted once. Its antigen is not identified. PCR used 60 Vbeta primers and 13 Jbeta primers. Some clones are missing from TCRdb's copy, which holds only in-frame ones; the method was immunoSEQ multiplex PCR. The profile shows some 110,000 clones, about four fifths of them singletons. These data come from a study of cytomegalovirus exposure and HLA in healthy donors. Study results and caveats: According to an earlier analysis, most TCR beta V segments yielded productive rearrangements about 87% or about 30% of the time. The authors listed about 170 TCR beta chains as cytomegalovirus-associated. Most of the CMV-associated TCR beta chains (in a later analysis) appeared to be HLA-restricted.

The CDR3 is 16 residues long. V shed 6 bases, J shed 4 bases, and the junction held 11 bases outside the gene matches. The V gene's germline CDR1 is MDHEN and CDR2 SYDVKM. The rearrangement uses TRBV28 and TRBJ1-2, with 10 bases lining up with TRBD1. The TCR comes from a man aged 25-40 years in good health and CMV-seronegative. The sample was PBMCs. The CDR3 spells CASSPAGTGEAYGYTF. CDR3 DNA: TGTGCCAGCAGCCCCGCGGGGACAGGGGAGGCCTATGGCTACACCTTC.